This T cell receptor beta chain was documented in a study of T cells in Graves' hyperthyroidism and ophthalmopathy (dated by TCRdb to about 2019). Notes on the research overall: Peripheral blood samples were taken at the time of initial diagnosis, prior to any treatment. To identify TCR V-J signatures that set the groups apart, the researchers used a discovery cohort of more than 95 patients, made up of under 50 with Graves' ophthalmopathy and 55 to 65 with stable Graves' hyperthyroidism. Whether ophthalmopathy could be predicted prospectively was tested in an independent validation cohort made up of 18 to 20 hyperthyroidism patients plus 17 patients who later progressed to ophthalmopathy. The 100 discovery patients were divided at random into training and test sets in a 7:3 ratio. In addition, the study compared T-cell repertoires in thyroid tissue and in blood from roughly 6 Graves' hyperthyroidism patients. Following sampling, methimazole starting at 30 mg daily was given to hyperthyroidism patients, and high-dose intravenous methylprednisolone was given to ophthalmopathy patients. According to the paper, TCR Vbeta CDR3 sequencing was carried out on over 130 peripheral blood samples, which came from under 50 ophthalmopathy, around 75 hyperthyroidism and roughly 17 progressor patients.

The TCR beta CDR3 regions were amplified from the RNA transcripts. For the first round of RT-PCR on the TCR CDR3, the HTBI primer set was used together with the Qiagen OneStep RT-PCR kit. The libraries were constructed in a second round of multiplex PCR and then size-selected and purified. Paired-end sequencing of the libraries was performed with 100 bp reads on an Illumina HiSeq2000. The study's own analysis went as follows. SOAPnuke was used to process the raw data, removing reads that contained adapters or uncalled bases, had a mean Phred below 15, or lacked an exact match to the constant primer or identifier. High-quality paired reads were merged with COPE v1.2.5, and unique nucleotide sequences were defined as clonotypes. Clonotypes were aligned to IMGT TRBV, TRBD and TRBJ reference segments using MiTCR v1.1. Only V-J combinations with frequency above 0.0001, covering 99% to 99.2% of repertoires, were analysed. A TCS score was defined as the ratio between F50 (clonal expansion) and ExV (chaos), using BLOSUM62-based TCRdist between CDR3 peptides within each V-J. Welch's t-statistics and random forest reduced 450 to 600 V-J features to fewer than 15, which were used in a naive Bayes classifier (R e1071). The Morisita-Horn index was used to measure how similar the thyroid and blood repertoires were. Starting from the raw public reads, TCRdb applied fastp trimming at Q25, assembled clones with MiXCR and retained in-frame beta chains. Rows merge per CDR3 protein into single entries with the most common DNA and genes. These V and J calls are TCRdb output, not the study's own analysis. For this sample the table gives 700,000 to 950,000 distinct CDR3 sequences, of which roughly a third were detected only once. The ten top clones hold roughly 30% of the sample.

Stable Graves' hyperthyroidism was defined as no progression to ophthalmopathy during 18 months of follow-up. Hyperthyroidism patients were aged 18 to 65 years and newly diagnosed, with disease duration of less than 2 months. Patients with uncontrolled infections, other autoimmune diseases, pregnancy or lactation were excluded. Diagnoses were established on the basis of clinical symptoms, serum thyroxine and TRAb, thyroid ultrasound, and orbital computed tomography. PBMCs were separated from roughly 9.6 ml of fresh peripheral blood using Ficoll-Paque density gradient centrifugation. Total RNA was extracted using Trizol reagent, and RNA quality was assessed on an Agilent 2100 Bioanalyzer. In the case of this clonotype: It has no known antigen specificity. Compared with germline, one end of the junction differs, possibly owing to a read error.

Overall results and qualifications from the work: In validation, the model predicted progression to ophthalmopathy a median of 6.5 months before onset, with 70% to 71% sensitivity and about 72% specificity. Blood samples also contained most of the expanded thyroid clonotypes (frequency above 0.001), which suggests that blood repertoires may reflect thyroid immune responses. A model built on a 13 V-J signature distinguished ophthalmopathy from stable hyperthyroidism, reaching roughly 88% sensitivity and around 81% specificity in cross-validation and 80%/75% in testing. No statistical method was used to set the sample size in advance, and investigators knew the group allocation.

The clonotype originates from a middle-aged woman with Graves' hyperthyroidism. Material for sequencing was blood.

The base sequence is TGTGCCAGCAGCGTAGTGGGGGTTATGGGCACTGAAGTTTTCTTT. This translates into CASSVVGVMGTEVFF. The chain is encoded by TRBV9 joined to TRBJ1-1, and possibly TRBD1, on 5 matching bases. The germline V gene yields SGDLS for CDR1 and YYNGEE for CDR2. The CDR3 numbers 15 residues from cysteine through phenylalanine. The sequence is cut down to CDR3 DNA, 45 bases in frame from base 1. Reference TRBV9 and TRBJ1-1 genes cover what lies past the CDR3, so the full variable domain is DSGVTQTPKHLITATGQRVTLRCSPRSGDLSVYWYQQSLDQGLQFLIQYYNGEERAKGNILERFSAQQFPDLHSELNLSSLELGDSALYFCASSVVGVMGTEVFFGQGTRLTVV.